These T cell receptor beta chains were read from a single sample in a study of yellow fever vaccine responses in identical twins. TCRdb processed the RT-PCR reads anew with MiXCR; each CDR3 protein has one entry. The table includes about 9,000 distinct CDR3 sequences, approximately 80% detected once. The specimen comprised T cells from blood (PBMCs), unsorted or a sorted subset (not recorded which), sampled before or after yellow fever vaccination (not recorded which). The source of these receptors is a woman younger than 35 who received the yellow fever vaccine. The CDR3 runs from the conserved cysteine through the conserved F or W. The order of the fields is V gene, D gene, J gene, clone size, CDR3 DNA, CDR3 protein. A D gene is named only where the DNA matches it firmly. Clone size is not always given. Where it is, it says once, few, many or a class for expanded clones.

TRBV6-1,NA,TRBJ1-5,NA,TGTGCCAGCAGGCAGGGTTCGGGCAATCAGCCCCAGCATTTT,CASRQGSGNQPQHF
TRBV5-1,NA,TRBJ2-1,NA,TGCGCCAGCAGCGCCCGGGACCCCTCTCCTGAGCAGTTCTTC,CASSARDPSPEQFF
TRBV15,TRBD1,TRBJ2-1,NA,TGTGCCACCAGCAGGGTCGACAGGGGGGATGAGCAGTTCTTC,CATSRVDRGDEQFF
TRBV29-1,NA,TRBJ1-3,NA,TGCAGCGTTGAAGTAGCTTTGTCTGGAAACACCATATATTTT,CSVEVALSGNTIYF
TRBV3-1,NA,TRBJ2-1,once,TGTGCCAGCAGCCTTAAGGGGGGACTCGGCAATGAGCAGTTCTTC,CASSLKGGLGNEQFF
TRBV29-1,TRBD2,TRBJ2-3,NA,TGCAGCGTTGCCATCCTAGCGGGGGCTAGCACAGATACGCAGTATTTT,CSVAILAGASTDTQYF
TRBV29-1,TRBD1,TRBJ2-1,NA,TGCAGCGTTTCGGACAGGGCGGGCTACAATGAGCAGTTCTTC,CSVSDRAGYNEQFF
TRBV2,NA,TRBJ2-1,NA,TGTGCCAGCAGTGCTGGGGGAGCCCCCTACAATGAGCAGTTCTTC,CASSAGGAPYNEQFF
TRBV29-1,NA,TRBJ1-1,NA,TGCAGCGTTGACAGGGACCTGAACACTGAAGCTTTCTTT,CSVDRDLNTEAFF
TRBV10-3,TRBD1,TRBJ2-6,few,TGTGCCATCAGGGGACAGGGGACGGGCTCTGGGGCCAACGTCCTGACTTTC,CAIRGQGTGSGANVLTF
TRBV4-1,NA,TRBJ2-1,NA,TGCGCCAGCAGCCAACCCGACAGACCATACAATGAGCAGTTCTTC,CASSQPDRPYNEQFF
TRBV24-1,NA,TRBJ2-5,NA,TGTGCCACCGGCCACAGTACCCTCCAAGAGACCCAGTACTTC,CATGHSTLQETQYF
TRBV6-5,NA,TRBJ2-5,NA,TGTGCCAGCAGTTACTCCTCCTGGTTTTCTCCCCAAGAGACCCAGTACTTC,CASSYSSWFSPQETQYF
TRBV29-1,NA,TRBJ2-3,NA,TGCAGCGTTGAAGTTGTTCACAGGCTCGTATTTTATGGCACAGATACGCAGTATTTT,CSVEVVHRLVFYGTDTQYF
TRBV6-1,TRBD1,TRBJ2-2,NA,TGTGCCAGCAGGAGACAGGGGGCGCAAAACGGGGAGCTGTTTTTT,CASRRQGAQNGELFF
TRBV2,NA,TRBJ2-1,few,TGTGCCAGCAGTGAAAGGCACCAGACGGGTGAGCAGTTCTTC,CASSERHQTGEQFF
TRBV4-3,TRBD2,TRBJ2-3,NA,TGCGCCAGCAGCCCGGGGACTAGCGTGACAGATACGCAGTATTTT,CASSPGTSVTDTQYF
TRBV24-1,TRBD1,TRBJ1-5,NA,TGTGCCACCAGTGATGGCAGGACAGGAAACAATCAGCCCCAGCATTTT,CATSDGRTGNNQPQHF
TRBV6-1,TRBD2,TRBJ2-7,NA,TGTGCCAGCAGTCGACTAGCGGGAGATTACGAGCAGTACTTC,CASSRLAGDYEQYF
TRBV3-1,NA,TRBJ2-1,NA,TGTGCCAGCAGCCGGTTGGCTAGCCCTCTCGATGAGCAGTTCTTC,CASSRLASPLDEQFF
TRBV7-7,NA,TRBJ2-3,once,TGTGCCAGCAGCTTAAGGGGGTCTAGCACAGATACGCAGTATTTT,CASSLRGSSTDTQYF
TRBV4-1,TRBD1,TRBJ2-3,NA,TGCGCCAGCAGCCAAGATTGGGGGACAGGGATAAGCACAGATACGCAGTATTTT,CASSQDWGTGISTDTQYF